These 17 T cell receptor beta chains came from one sample sequenced in a study of cytomegalovirus exposure and HLA in healthy donors. PCR used 60 Vbeta primers and 13 Jbeta primers. TCRdb's table, derived via immunoSEQ multiplex PCR, lists solely in-frame clones and lacks some. The repertoire includes tens of thousands of clones, around 79% of them detected once, and around 6% sits in the top ten. Specimen: PBMCs. The receptors were sampled from a female donor in good health and CMV-seronegative.

This clone showed up just once. V usage is TRBV2 and J usage is TRBJ2-5, with 9 bases that match TRBD1. V was clipped by 8 bases and J by 2 bases; unmatched bases: 6. Germline lookup yields CDR1 SNHLY and CDR2 FYNNEI. This CDR3 comprises 14 residues. The CDR3 spells CASRRDRDQETQYF. In DNA form, the CDR3 reads TGTGCCAGCCGGAGGGACAGGGATCAAGAGACCCAGTACTTC.

The CDR3 DNA follows: TGTGCCAGCAGCCGAGCGGGGAATCAGCCCCAGCATTTT. This encodes CASSRAGNQPQHF. The genes are TRBV7-9 and TRBJ1-5; D not resolved. The germline CDR1 and CDR2 sequences are SEHNR and FQNEAQ (reference sequence). The CDR3 has 13 residues. V gave up 5 bases and J gave up 4 bases, with 9 bases separating them. The full variable domain, completed using reference TRBV7-9 and TRBJ1-5, is DTGVSQNPRHKITKRGQNVTFRCDPISEHNRLYWYRQTLGQGPEFLTYFQNEAQLEKSRLLSDRFSAERPKGSFSTLEIQRTEQGDSAMYLCASSRAGNQPQHFGDGTRLSIL.

The chain links TRBV7-6 to TRBJ1-5; D is possibly TRBD1 (5 bases). The V gene's germline CDR1 is SGHVS and CDR2 FNYEAQ. V shed 5 bases and J shed 2 bases, with 10 bases lying between them. The CDR3 sequence is 14 residues long. The CDR3 loop is CASSPGGGNQPQHF. DNA for the CDR3: TGTGCCAGCAGCCCGGGAGGGGGCAATCAGCCCCAGCATTTT.

V usage is TRBV19 and J usage is TRBJ2-1; perhaps TRBD2 as D (5 bases). V gave up 3 bases and J gave up 9 bases, with 15 bases separating them. This CDR3 contains 14 residues. Germline loops: CDR1 LNHDA, CDR2 SQIVND (reference sequence). The CDR3 here is CASSMFPVASEQFF. Written as DNA, the CDR3 is TGTGCCAGTAGTATGTTCCCAGTAGCGAGTGAGCAGTTCTTC.

The chain joins TRBV6-5 to TRBJ2-2; no clear D gene. The CDR3 totals 12 residues. Trimming shortened V by 4 bases and J by 5 bases, and 5 bases separated the two germline ends. From germline, CDR1 is MNHEY and CDR2 SVGAGI. The CDR3 loop reads CASSWATGELFF. CDR3 DNA sequence: TGTGCCAGCAGTTGGGCTACCGGGGAGCTGTTTTTT.

This sequence joins TRBV27 and TRBJ2-7, with D perhaps matching TRBD1 (7 bases). The V gene's germline CDR1 is MNHEY and CDR2 SMNVEV (reference sequence). The CDR3 runs to 12 residues. The V end lost 11 bases, the J end lost 1 base, and 12 bases lay between the germline ends. DNA for the CDR3: TGTGCCGCACAGGGGAGGTCCTACGAGCAGTACTTC. Its protein is CAAQGRSYEQYF.

The chain is built from TRBV7-2 and TRBJ2-7; TRBD2 aligns across 7 bases. The CDR3 has 17 residues. Trimming took 1 base from V and 2 from J; bases not matched to a gene: 11. Germline CDR1 is SGHTA and CDR2 is FQGNSA. CDR3 sequence reads: CASSLGPGGGSAYEQYF. CDR3 DNA sequence: TGTGCCAGCAGCTTAGGCCCGGGGGGAGGGAGTGCCTACGAGCAGTACTTC.

This clone was seen more than once but under ten times. The rearrangement links TRBV18 to TRBJ1-4, with D hard to call. The CDR3 runs 13 residues. The germline V gene has CDR1 KGHSH and CDR2 LQKENI. Trimming shortened V by 0 bases and J by 10 bases, and 9 bases separated the two germline ends. CDR3 sequence reads: CASSPPPGGKLFF. The CDR3 bases are TGTGCCAGCTCACCACCACCAGGAGGAAAACTGTTTTTT.

Details on this clone: The junction and the germline gene differ at one end; a read error may be behind it. This chain connects TRBV7-7 to TRBJ2-1, with TRBD2 matching over 8 bases. CDR1 and CDR2 (germline): SSHAT, FNYEAQ (reference sequence). The CDR3 loop spans 16 amino acids. CDR3 sequence: CASSPAGGASLYEQFF. DNA for the CDR3: TGTGCTAGCAGCCCAGCCGGGGGGGCCAGTTTGTATGAGCAGTTCTTC. Full variable domain (missing parts from reference TRBV7-7 and TRBJ2-1): GAGVSQSPRYKVTKRGQDVTLRCDPISSHATLYWYQQALGQGPEFLTYFNYEAQPDKSGLPSDRFSAERPEGSISTLTIQRTEQRDSAMYRCASSPAGGASLYEQFFGPGTRLTVL.

The chain is built from TRBV4-3 and TRBJ2-3, with unresolved D. CDR3 length: 13 residues. Germline V gene data show CDR1 as LGHNA and CDR2 as YSLEER. Trimming pared 1 base from V and 2 bases from J, leaving 4 bases between. The CDR3 DNA reads as TGCGCCAGCAGCCAAGCCTACACAGATACGCAGTATTTT. Protein sequence: CASSQAYTDTQYF.

Only one count was recorded for this clone. V usage is TRBV28 and J usage is TRBJ2-7, with 9 bases identical to TRBD1. CDR3 length equals 14 residues. Trimming cost V 6 bases and J 3 bases; bases outside gene matches: 6. Germline CDR1 and CDR2: MDHEN and SYDVKM. As DNA, the CDR3 is TGTGCCAGCAGGACAGGACAGGGGATCTACGAGCAGTACTTC. This codes for CASRTGQGIYEQYF.

The CDR3 loop is CATSRVTSGGSGANVLTF. CDR3 nucleotide sequence: TGTGCCACCAGCAGAGTGACTAGCGGGGGCTCTGGGGCCAACGTCCTGACTTTC. The chain uses TRBV15 and TRBJ2-6, with 12 bases aligning to TRBD2. Germline CDR1 is LNHNV and CDR2 is YYDKDF (reference sequence). This CDR3 has 18 amino acids. Trimming took 1 base from V and 0 from J; bases not matched to a gene: 1. The full variable domain, its missing parts supplied by reference TRBV15 and TRBJ2-6, is DAMVIQNPRYQVTQFGKPVTLSCSQTLNHNVMYWYQQKSSQAPKLLFHYYDKDFNNEADTPDNFQSRRPNTSFCFLDIRSPGLGDTAMYLCATSRVTSGGSGANVLTFGAGSRLTVL.

The chain employs TRBV28 and TRBJ2-7; D is ambiguous. CDR1 is MDHEN and CDR2 is SYDVKM in the germline V gene. The CDR3 runs 11 residues. V shed 4 bases and J shed 6 bases, with 7 bases lying between them. The CDR3 coding sequence is TGTGCCAGCAGTTCCTCGCGCGAGCAGTACTTC. Translation: CASSSSREQYF.

The chain couples TRBV5-1 to TRBJ2-2, with TRBD2 matching 8 bases. V shed 0 bases and J 7 bases; nucleotides not matched to a gene: 8. Germline CDR1 reads SGHRS; CDR2 reads YFSETQ. This CDR3 spans 16 amino acids. Here the CDR3 reads CASSLAREGRGGELFF. The CDR3 DNA is TGCGCCAGCAGCTTGGCTCGGGAGGGCCGGGGCGGGGAGCTGTTTTTT. Supplemented by reference TRBV5-1 and TRBJ2-2, the full variable domain reads KAGVTQTPRYLIKTRGQQVTLSCSPISGHRSVSWYQQTPGQGLQFLFEYFSETQRNKGNFPGRFSGRQFSNSRSEMNVSTLELGDSALYLCASSLAREGRGGELFFGEGSRLTVL.

The genes are TRBV9 and TRBJ2-2; 8 nucleotides align to TRBD1. Germline loops: CDR1 SGDLS, CDR2 YYNGEE. CDR3 length: 14 amino acids. J was trimmed by 4 bases and V by 6 bases; bases with no gene match: 5. CDR3 protein: CASTRTGSTGELFF. The CDR3 bases are TGTGCCAGCACCCGGACAGGGTCCACCGGGGAGCTGTTTTTT.

This chain uses TRBV10-3 with TRBJ2-3; tentatively, D is TRBD2 (7 bases). Between the trimmed V and J ends, which lost 7 bases and 4 bases, there was a span of 24 bases. CDR1 is ENHRY, CDR2 SYGVKD, per germline. This CDR3 contains 17 residues. CDR3 sequence: CAINPGGRRGSADTQYF. The CDR3 nucleotides read TGTGCCATCAACCCGGGGGGCAGGAGAGGGAGCGCAGATACGCAGTATTTT.

V gene TRBV6-5 combines with J gene TRBJ1-1, with D possibly TRBD1 on 5 matching bases. Germline values: CDR1 MNHEY, CDR2 SVGAGI. This CDR3 spans 13 amino acids. The V gene lost 2 bases and the J gene lost 10 bases, with 14 bases spanning the gap. The CDR3 sequence is CASSYRESGTAFF. The CDR3, as DNA: TGTGCCAGCAGTTACCGGGAGTCCGGGACAGCTTTCTTT.